This paragraph reports one T cell receptor beta chain. Its antigen is unidentified. The data stem from a study of human CD8 memory T cell subsets. General observations from the study: Stem-like memory T cell repertoires barely overlapped those of precursor exhausted T cells.

Production of TCR beta libraries used UMI-labeled 5' RACE as the method. From the 5' RACE reads, TCRdb lists one entry per CDR3 protein and no DNA. The record lists some 11,000 distinct CDR3 sequences, of which the ten most abundant hold over 12%. CDR1 is LGHNT and CDR2 is FRNRAP in the germline V gene. This CDR3 spans 15 amino acids. The sample consisted of CD8+ T cells from PBMCs. The chain recombines TRBV12-5 with TRBJ1-2; the D call of TRBD1 rests on TCRdb alone, since no DNA is present to check it. The receptor was derived from a human donor in good health. The CDR3 is CASGGQDRDANGYTF. Drawing the rest from reference TRBV12-5 and TRBJ1-2, the complete variable domain is DARVTQTPRHKVTEMGQEVTMRCQPILGHNTVFWYRQTMMQGLELLAYFRNRAPLDDSGMPKDRFSAEMPDATLATLKIQPSEPRDSAVYFCASGGQDRDANGYTFGSGTRLTVV.